These T cell receptor beta chains were read from a single sample in a study of CD8 T cells in Susac syndrome. MiXCR, applied by TCRdb to the immunoSEQ multiplex PCR reads, yields one record per CDR3 protein. The sample lists more than 150,000 distinct CDR3 sequences; under 95% were seen once. What was sequenced was CD4+ T cells from PBMCs. The source of these receptors is a human donor in good health. CDR3s include the opening cysteine and the closing phenylalanine or tryptophan. The order of the fields is V gene, J gene, clone size, D gene, CDR3 protein, CDR3 DNA. D genes are given only for firm matches. Size values are once, few and many counts, or a class for expanded clones, and some rows have none.

TRBV21-1	TRBJ1-2	NA	NA	CASSKGNSTYPCYGYTF	NA
TRBV30	TRBJ1-2	once	NA	CAWGGYGYTF	TGTGCCTGGGGGGGGTATGGCTACACCTTC
TRBV5-1	TRBJ1-1	NA	NA	CASSPFGAGSTEAFF	TGCGCCAGCAGCCCATTCGGCGCGGGGAGCACTGAAGCTTTCTTT
TRBV7-2	TRBJ2-7	few	TRBD1	CASRRGQEGDEQYF	TGTGCCAGCAGGAGGGGACAGGAAGGTGACGAGCAGTACTTC
TRBV10-3	TRBJ1-1	NA	NA	CAISDRAENTEAFF	TGTGCCATCAGTGACAGGGCGGAGAACACTGAAGCTTTCTTT
TRBV24-1	TRBJ1-3	NA	NA	CATSDVAGPGNTIYF	TGTGCCACCAGTGATGTCGCAGGGCCTGGAAACACCATATATTTT
TRBV20-1	TRBJ1-2	NA	NA	CSARGAVDYGYTF	TGCAGTGCGCGGGGGGCAGTGGACTATGGCTACACCTTC
TRBV5-6	TRBJ2-7	NA	NA	CASSLAPWTFIHDEQYF	TGTGCCAGCAGCTTGGCTCCCTGGACATTCATCCACGACGAGCAGTACTTC
TRBV5-7	TRBJ1-5	NA	TRBD1	CASSLGTGRNQPQHF	TGTGCCAGCAGCTTGGGGACAGGGAGGAATCAGCCCCAGCATTTT
TRBV12-5	TRBJ1-5	once	NA	CASGFSLSQPQHF	TGTGCTAGTGGTTTCTCTTTGAGTCAGCCCCAGCATTTT
TRBV11-2	TRBJ1-5	NA	NA	CASRSTRTPDNQPQHF	TGTGCCAGCAGATCAACGCGGACACCTGACAATCAGCCCCAGCATTTT
TRBV29-1	TRBJ2-7	NA	NA	CSVRLAGRSYEQYF	TGCAGCGTTCGTTTAGCAGGGAGGTCCTACGAGCAGTACTTC
TRBV21-1	TRBJ2-7	once	NA	CASREDREFGSEQYF	TGTGCCAGCAGGGAAGACAGGGAGTTTGGTTCGGAGCAGTACTTC
TRBV19	TRBJ2-2	NA	NA	CASSIGEANTGELFF	TGTGCCAGTAGTATAGGGGAGGCGAACACCGGGGAGCTGTTTTTT
TRBV2	TRBJ2-3	NA	NA	CASSEDRTTDTQYF	TGTGCCAGCAGTGAAGATAGAACCACAGATACGCAGTATTTT
TRBV10-3	TRBJ2-7	NA	TRBD1	CAIGQGIRNEQYF	TGTGCCATCGGACAGGGGATCAGAAACGAGCAGTACTTC
TRBV14	TRBJ2-1	NA	NA	CASSRGGTGNEQFF	TGTGCCAGCAGCCGTGGGGGGACTGGCAATGAGCAGTTCTTC
TRBV10-3	TRBJ2-2	NA	NA	CAISEGNTGELFF	TGTGCCATCAGTGAGGGGAACACCGGGGAGCTGTTTTTT
TRBV20-1	TRBJ1-6	NA	NA	CSARAGGGSYNSPLHF	TGCAGTGCTAGAGCCGGCGGCGGCAGCTATAATTCACCCCTCCACTTT
TRBV2	TRBJ2-7	NA	TRBD1	CASSPSPTGIGYEQYF	TGTGCCAGCAGTCCATCCCCGACAGGGATCGGCTACGAGCAGTACTTC
TRBV5-1	TRBJ1-1	NA	TRBD1	CASSLRSGQGASAFF	TGCGCCAGCAGCTTGAGATCGGGACAGGGGGCTTCGGCTTTCTTT
TRBV18	TRBJ2-3	NA	TRBD2	CASSPGLGNTDTQYF	TGTGCCAGCTCACCAGGACTAGGAAACACAGATACGCAGTATTTT
TRBV2	TRBJ2-5	NA	TRBD2	CASSDRAGVQETQYF	TGTGCCAGCAGTGATAGGGCGGGGGTCCAAGAGACCCAGTACTTC
TRBV20-1	TRBJ1-4	NA	NA	CSAPRGANEKLFF	TGCAGTGCTCCACGCGGGGCTAATGAAAAACTGTTTTTT
TRBV4-3	TRBJ2-2	NA	NA	CASSQPPPGTNTGELFF	TGCGCCAGCAGCCAACCTCCCCCCGGAACGAACACCGGGGAGCTGTTTTTT
TRBV20-1	TRBJ1-1	NA	TRBD1	CSARTGGSLSEAFF	TGCAGTGCTAGGACAGGGGGCTCGCTATCTGAAGCTTTCTTT
TRBV12-5	TRBJ1-3	NA	NA	CASGLPGSGNTIYF	TGTGCTAGTGGTTTACCAGGGTCGGGAAACACCATATATTTT
TRBV5-1	TRBJ1-3	NA	NA	CASSDTSASGNTIYF	TGCGCCAGCAGCGATACCTCGGCCTCTGGAAACACCATATATTTT
TRBV20-1	TRBJ2-7	once	NA	CSARGRTESPYEQYF	TGCAGTGCTAGAGGCAGGACCGAGTCTCCCTACGAGCAGTACTTC
TRBV20-1	TRBJ1-1	NA	NA	CSAREDLQGYRTEAFF	TGCAGTGCTAGAGAAGACTTACAGGGATATCGCACTGAAGCTTTCTTT
TRBV12-3/TRBV12-4	TRBJ2-5	NA	NA	CASSFADQETQYF	TGTGCCAGCAGTTTTGCGGACCAAGAGACCCAGTACTTC
TRBV28	TRBJ2-1	NA	NA	CAAKTGPRVVPREQFF	TGTGCCGCCAAAACTGGGCCCCGGGTCGTACCGCGGGAGCAGTTCTTC
TRBV4-3	TRBJ1-4	NA	NA	CASSQDPTGSEKLFF	TGCGCCAGCAGCCAAGATCCTACAGGGAGTGAAAAACTGTTTTTT
TRBV7-2	TRBJ2-3	once	NA	CASSRPRRTDTQYF	TGTGCCAGCAGCCGCCCGAGACGCACAGATACGCAGTATTTT
TRBV7-2	TRBJ2-5	NA	NA	CASSPVGETQYF	TGTGCCAGCAGCCCGGTGGGAGAGACCCAGTACTTC
TRBV20-1	TRBJ2-5	NA	NA	CSAQGSGGIQETQYF	TGCAGTGCTCAGGGTTCTGGCGGTATCCAAGAGACCCAGTACTTC
TRBV7-2	TRBJ2-2	NA	NA	CASSLNRATGELFF	TGTGCCAGCAGCCTCAACAGGGCGACCGGGGAGCTGTTTTTT
TRBV6-1	TRBJ2-7	few	NA	CASSHAQDPGEQYF	TGTGCCAGCAGTCACGCACAGGACCCAGGCGAGCAGTACTTC
TRBV18	TRBJ2-2	NA	TRBD1	CASSPPTGGYIGELFF	TGTGCCAGCTCACCCCCGACAGGGGGCTACATCGGGGAGCTGTTTTTT
TRBV11-2	TRBJ2-5	NA	NA	CASSSDRTLGTQYF	TGTGCCAGCAGCTCCGACAGGACCCTTGGGACCCAGTACTTC
TRBV6-1	TRBJ2-3	NA	TRBD1	CASSVQQGASTDTQYF	TGTGCCAGCAGTGTACAACAGGGGGCGTCCACAGATACGCAGTATTTT
TRBV20-1	TRBJ2-7	NA	NA	CSARQEPYEQYF	TGCAGTGCCAGACAGGAACCCTACGAGCAGTACTTC
TRBV10-3	TRBJ2-7	NA	TRBD2	CAIATSGRNEQYF	TGTGCCATCGCCACTAGCGGGAGGAACGAGCAGTACTTC
TRBV20-1	TRBJ1-5	NA	NA	CSARRFSGNQPQHF	TGCAGTGCCAGAAGGTTCTCCGGGAATCAGCCCCAGCATTTT
TRBV4-1	TRBJ1-4	NA	NA	CASSRIGGDEKLFF	TGCGCCAGCAGCCGGATAGGGGGGGACGAAAAACTGTTTTTT
TRBV25-1	TRBJ2-7	NA	NA	CASNIPHRRGEQYF	TGTGCCAGCAATATCCCCCATAGGCGGGGCGAGCAGTACTTC
TRBV24-1	TRBJ2-1	once	TRBD1	CATSDTPGQNYNEQFF	TGTGCCACCAGTGATACGCCGGGACAGAACTACAATGAGCAGTTCTTC
TRBV6-1	TRBJ1-4	NA	NA	CASSEAGGRSEKLFF	TGTGCCAGCAGTGAAGCTGGAGGGCGGAGCGAAAAACTGTTTTTT
TRBV29-1	TRBJ2-2	NA	NA	CSVDPGGELFF	TGCAGCGTTGACCCTGGCGGGGAGCTGTTTTTT
TRBV19	TRBJ2-1	NA	TRBD2	CASSRITLAGGGDEQFF	TGTGCCAGTAGCCGGATTACCTTAGCGGGGGGCGGCGATGAGCAGTTCTTC
TRBV28	TRBJ1-2	once	NA	CASSYGLDGYTF	TGTGCCAGCAGCTACGGGCTGGACGGCTACACCTTC
TRBV5-4	TRBJ2-5	NA	NA	CASGPFGYQETQYF	TGTGCCAGCGGGCCCTTCGGGTACCAAGAGACCCAGTACTTC
TRBV5-1	TRBJ1-1	NA	TRBD1	CASSPTPGQVVFF	TGCGCCAGCAGCCCAACGCCGGGACAGGTAGTTTTCTTT
TRBV19	TRBJ2-5	NA	NA	CATREGWTQYF	TGTGCCACCAGAGAGGGCTGGACCCAGTACTTC
TRBV29-1	TRBJ2-7	NA	NA	CSVGPATLYEQYF	TGCAGCGTGGGACCGGCAACGCTCTACGAGCAGTACTTC
TRBV6-2/TRBV6-3	TRBJ2-2	few	TRBD1	CASRPQGAVNTGELFF	TGTGCCAGCAGGCCCCAGGGGGCAGTGAACACCGGGGAGCTGTTTTTT
TRBV5-1	TRBJ2-3	NA	NA	CASSLTVSSTDTQYF	TGCGCCAGCAGCTTGACAGTTTCTAGCACAGATACGCAGTATTTT
TRBV2	TRBJ2-7	NA	NA	CASSVTYEQYF	TGTGCCAGCAGTGTTACCTACGAGCAGTACTTC
TRBV5-1	TRBJ2-5	NA	NA	CASSFGGVQETQYF	TGCGCCAGCAGCTTCGGAGGGGTCCAAGAGACCCAGTACTTC